This T cell receptor beta chain was sequenced in a study of OX40 agonist ivuxolimab in advanced cancers. The overall study: Having had anti-PD-1, anti-PD-L1 or anti-CTLA-4 therapy before was allowed, and about 40% had some. Three patients responded partially, comprising one with hepatocellular carcinoma and two with cutaneous melanoma.

Clones were sequenced by immunoSEQ multiplex PCR, and TCRdb holds only the in-frame ones, with some missing. Of under 65,000 clones listed, approximately 90% were seen once; the top ten hold roughly 0.45%. V lost 10 bases to trimming and J lost 3 bases; unmatched junction nucleotides: 2. The CDR3 contains 13 residues. Per the germline V gene, CDR1 is WNHNN and CDR2 is SYGVQD (reference sequence). This specimen consisted of CD4+ or CD8+ T cells sorted from blood, obtained in a trial of the OX40 agonist ivuxolimab. This clonotype was obtained from an adult with an advanced solid tumor such as melanoma, head and neck, liver or kidney cancer. The chain has TRBV10-1 and TRBJ2-3; 12 positions match TRBD2. Here the CDR3 DNA reads TGCGCCACCGGGACTAGCGGGACAGATACGCAGTATTTT. Its translation is CATGTSGTDTQYF.